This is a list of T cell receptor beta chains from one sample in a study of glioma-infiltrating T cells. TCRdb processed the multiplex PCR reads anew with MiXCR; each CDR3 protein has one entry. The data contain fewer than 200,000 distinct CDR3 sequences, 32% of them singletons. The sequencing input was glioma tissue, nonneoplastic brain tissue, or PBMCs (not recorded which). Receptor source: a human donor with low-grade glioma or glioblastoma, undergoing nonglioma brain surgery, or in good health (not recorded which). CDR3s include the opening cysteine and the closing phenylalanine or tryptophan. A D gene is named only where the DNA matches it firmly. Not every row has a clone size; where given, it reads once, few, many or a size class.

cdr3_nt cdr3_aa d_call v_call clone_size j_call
TGTGCCAGCAGTCGGACAGGGGGCTGGGATGGCTACACCTTC CASSRTGGWDGYTF TRBD1 TRBV12-3/TRBV12-4 many TRBJ1-2
TGTGCCAGCAGGGACAGCCCGAGCTCCTACAATGAGCAGTTCTTC CASRDSPSSYNEQFF NA TRBV6-2/TRBV6-3 many TRBJ2-1
TGTGCCAGCAGGAAAACGGGAAAGGGAGGATACACCTTC CASRKTGKGGYTF NA TRBV27 NA TRBJ1-2
TGTGCCAGCAATACGGGACAGGGAATGCGGGCTTTCTTT CASNTGQGMRAFF TRBD1 TRBV2 many TRBJ1-1
TGTGGCAGCAGCTCCACGACAGGGACGGATCAGCCCCAGCATTTT CGSSSTTGTDQPQHF TRBD1 TRBV7-4 NA TRBJ1-5
TGTGCCAGCAGCTTAGCATACAATGAGCAGTTCTTC CASSLAYNEQFF NA TRBV7-2 many TRBJ2-1
TGTGCCAGCAGTTGCCCCCAGGGGACACCCCTCCACTTT CASSCPQGTPLHF NA TRBV6-2/TRBV6-3 once TRBJ1-6
TGTGCCAGCAGTTTCTGGTCTAGCGGGAGGACAGTCACAATTGCAGATACGCAGTATTTT CASSFWSSGRTVTIADTQYF TRBD2 TRBV28 many TRBJ2-3
TGTGCCAGCAGCCCAGGGACTAGCGGGAGTCCCCTCGAGCAGTACTTC CASSPGTSGSPLEQYF TRBD2 TRBV7-9 NA TRBJ2-7
TGTGCCAGCAGTTACTACAGGCTCTACGAGCAGTACTTC CASSYYRLYEQYF NA TRBV27 NA TRBJ2-7
TGCGCCAGCAGCCGCCGTGTTGTAGAGACCCAGTACTTC CASSRRVVETQYF NA TRBV4-1 many TRBJ2-5